These T cell receptor beta chains were read from a single sample in a study of blood T cell repertoires in COVID-19. Generated by immunoSEQ multiplex PCR, the TCRdb table keeps only in-frame clones and is missing some. The data contain about 320,000 clones, 87% of them singletons. Sample: PBMCs or T cells enriched from blood (not recorded which). The receptors shown here come from a woman between 18 and 30 years old who had recovered from COVID-19. Both conserved end residues are part of each CDR3. D genes are given only for firm matches. Rows give clone size only sometimes, using once, few, many, or a class for an expanded clone.

D gene | clone size | J gene | V gene | CDR3 protein | CDR3 DNA
TRBD1 | . | TRBJ2-1 | TRBV2 | CASKVGDRGLGEQFF | TGTGCCAGCAAAGTGGGGGACAGGGGTTTGGGTGAGCAGTTCTTC
. | . | TRBJ2-5 | TRBV6-5 | CASCLGLNQETQYF | TGTGCCAGCTGCCTGGGACTTAACCAAGAGACCCAGTACTTC
TRBD1 | . | TRBJ2-1 | TRBV5-1 | CASSSPDRSADEQFF | TGCGCCAGCAGCTCCCCGGACAGGTCCGCCGATGAGCAGTTCTTC
. | . | TRBJ1-2 | TRBV19 | CASSISEVGGYTF | TGTGCCAGTAGTATAAGTGAGGTCGGTGGCTACACCTTC
. | . | TRBJ1-1 | TRBV5-4 | CASNKDSEAFF | TGTGCCAGCAACAAGGACAGTGAAGCTTTCTTT
. | . | TRBJ1-5 | TRBV27 | CASRTRSGYQPQHF | TGTGCCAGCAGGACCAGGAGCGGTTATCAGCCCCAGCATTTT
. | . | TRBJ1-2 | TRBV6-5 | CASSYSGDGYGYTF | TGTGCCAGCAGTTACTCAGGGGATGGCTATGGCTACACCTTC
TRBD1 | . | TRBJ1-2 | TRBV30 | CACTRGDYGYTF | TGTGCCTGTACCAGGGGGGACTATGGCTACACCTTC
. | . | TRBJ1-2 | TRBV5-4 | CASSLVSNRWGYTF | TGTGCCAGCAGCTTGGTCAGTAATCGTTGGGGCTACACCTTC
. | . | TRBJ1-3 | TRBV5-6 | CASSLGGPFGNTIYF | TGTGCCAGCAGCTTGGGGGGCCCTTTTGGAAACACCATATATTTT
. | . | TRBJ1-2 | TRBV3-1/TRBV3-2 | CASSQTGGYTF | TGTGCCAGCAGCCAAACAGGGGGCTACACCTTC
TRBD1 | . | TRBJ1-4 | TRBV19 | CASSMGQHNEKLFF | TGTGCCAGTAGTATGGGACAGCATAATGAAAAACTGTTTTTT
. | . | TRBJ1-3 | TRBV30 | CAWSSGGNTIYF | TGTGCCTGGAGTTCGGGTGGAAACACCATATATTTT
TRBD1 | . | TRBJ2-7 | TRBV18 | CASSPTGTGENEQYF | TGTGCCAGCTCCCCAACCGGGACAGGGGAAAACGAGCAGTACTTC
. | . | TRBJ2-3 | TRBV7-2 | CASSSGLHAVDTQYF | TGTGCCAGCAGCTCCGGACTGCACGCCGTAGATACGCAGTATTTT
. | few | TRBJ2-7 | TRBV3-1/TRBV3-2 | CASSLSYEQYF | TGTGCCAGCAGCCTATCCTACGAGCAGTACTTC
. | . | TRBJ1-1 | TRBV5-4 | CASNGRESEAFF | TGTGCCAGCAATGGGAGGGAAAGTGAAGCTTTCTTT
. | . | TRBJ1-2 | TRBV19 | CASSAVRNYGYTF | TGTGCCAGTAGCGCGGTCAGAAACTATGGCTACACCTTC
TRBD2 | . | TRBJ2-5 | TRBV7-9 | CASSLAQGGWETQYF | TGTGCCAGCAGCTTAGCGCAGGGAGGGTGGGAGACCCAGTACTTC
. | . | TRBJ2-7 | TRBV28 | CASSPPPRYSLYF | TGTGCCAGCAGTCCACCCCCTCGGTACAGCCTCTACTTC
. | . | TRBJ1-2 | TRBV28 | CASSLGGINYGYTF | TGTGCCAGCAGTTTGGGGGGAATAAACTATGGCTACACCTTC
. | . | TRBJ2-7 | TRBV7-9 | CASSFSYEQYF | TGTGCCAGCAGCTTTTCGTACGAGCAGTACTTC
. | . | TRBJ1-4 | TRBV5-8 | CASSGQSNEKLFF | TGTGCCAGCAGTGGACAGTCGAATGAAAAACTGTTTTTT
TRBD1 | . | TRBJ2-3 | TRBV7-7 | CASSPKTGTDTQYF | TGTGCCAGCAGCCCGAAGACAGGGACAGATACGCAGTATTTT
TRBD2 | . | TRBJ2-4 | TRBV9 | CASGAGVGNIQYF | TGTGCCAGCGGAGCGGGAGTTGGAAACATTCAGTACTTC
. | . | TRBJ1-1 | TRBV5-1 | CASSESVSEGTEAFF | TGCGCCAGCAGCGAGAGCGTTAGTGAGGGCACTGAAGCTTTCTTT
TRBD1 | once | TRBJ2-4 | TRBV7-9 | CASSPADRGPKNIQYF | TGTGCCAGCAGCCCCGCGGACAGGGGGCCCAAAAACATTCAGTACTTC
TRBD2 | . | TRBJ2-1 | TRBV6-5 | CASSYLNGGNEQFF | TGTGCCAGCAGTTACCTGAACGGGGGGAATGAGCAGTTCTTC
. | . | TRBJ1-6 | TRBV7-2 | CASSLTAGRESPLHF | TGTGCCAGCAGTCTTACGGCGGGGAGAGAATCACCCCTCCACTTT
TRBD2 | . | TRBJ2-7 | TRBV4-2 | CASSQALAGGLYEQYF | TGTGCCAGCAGCCAGGCACTAGCGGGAGGGCTCTACGAGCAGTACTTC
. | . | TRBJ2-3 | TRBV5-5 | CASSPYRASLSTDTQYF | TGTGCCAGCAGCCCATACAGGGCCTCTCTGAGCACAGATACGCAGTATTTT
. | . | TRBJ2-5 | TRBV7-9 | CASSWWDSQTQYF | TGTGCCAGCAGCTGGTGGGACTCGCAGACCCAGTACTTC
. | . | TRBJ2-3 | TRBV6-5 | CASSYSGSGTDTQYF | TGTGCCAGCAGTTACAGTGGTAGCGGCACAGATACGCAGTATTTT
TRBD1 | once | TRBJ2-3 | TRBV28 | CASSRTGTGYTDTQYF | TGTGCCAGCAGTCGCACCGGGACAGGGTACACAGATACGCAGTATTTT
. | once | TRBJ2-2 | TRBV30 | CAWSGRGWTGELFF | TGTGCCTGGAGTGGCCGGGGATGGACCGGGGAGCTGTTTTTT
TRBD1 | . | TRBJ1-1 | TRBV7-2 | CASSEQGALTEAFF | TGTGCCAGCAGCGAGCAGGGGGCACTAACTGAAGCTTTCTTT
TRBD2 | . | TRBJ2-3 | TRBV7-9 | CASSLGLATDTQYF | TGTGCCAGCAGCCTCGGACTAGCTACAGATACGCAGTATTTT
TRBD1 | . | TRBJ1-1 | TRBV11-2 | CASSLEGQGSEAFF | TGTGCCAGCAGCTTAGAGGGACAGGGGTCTGAAGCTTTCTTT
TRBD2 | . | TRBJ2-2 | TRBV24-1 | CATSDPGLAGGPVGAGELFF | TGTGCCACCAGTGATCCCGGACTAGCGGGAGGGCCGGTCGGCGCCGGGGAGCTGTTTTTT
TRBD2 | . | TRBJ2-1 | TRBV5-6 | CASSFPSGRRIHEQFF | TGTGCCAGCAGCTTCCCTAGCGGGAGGAGAATACATGAGCAGTTCTTC
. | . | TRBJ1-5 | TRBV24-1 | CATSDSGSGFSNQPQHF | TGTGCCACCAGTGATTCCGGAAGCGGCTTTAGCAATCAGCCCCAGCATTTT
. | . | TRBJ1-5 | TRBV12-3/TRBV12-4 | CASGRPQHF | TGTGCCAGCGGCCGGCCCCAGCATTTT
TRBD2 | . | TRBJ2-7 | TRBV6-5 | CASSYSASGGYEQYF | TGTGCCAGCAGTTACTCGGCGAGCGGGGGATACGAGCAGTACTTC
. | . | TRBJ2-5 | TRBV7-2 | CASSFQGRQETQYF | TGTGCCAGCAGCTTCCAGGGGCGCCAAGAGACCCAGTACTTC
TRBD1 | . | TRBJ2-2 | TRBV5-1 | CASNFGTGVLMSGELFF | TGCGCCAGCAACTTCGGGACAGGGGTACTAATGAGCGGGGAGCTGTTTTTT
. | . | TRBJ1-6 | TRBV27 | CASSLSGRSPLHF | TGTGCCAGCAGTTTATCGGGGCGTTCACCCCTCCACTTT
TRBD1 | few | TRBJ1-1 | TRBV5-1 | CASSTRQGGAEAFF | TGCGCCAGCAGCACAAGACAGGGAGGCGCTGAAGCTTTCTTT
. | . | TRBJ1-1 | TRBV27 | CASSLDSGTEAFF | TGTGCCAGCAGTCTGGATAGCGGCACTGAAGCTTTCTTT
. | . | TRBJ1-6 | TRBV7-2 | CASSLGQLNSPLHF | TGTGCCAGCAGCTTGGGGCAGTTGAATTCACCCCTCCACTTT
TRBD1 | . | TRBJ1-5 | TRBV19 | CASSMGGQIYQPQHF | TGTGCCAGTAGTATGGGGGGACAGATATATCAGCCCCAGCATTTT
. | few | TRBJ2-1 | TRBV27 | CASSFAGSEQFF | TGTGCCAGCAGTTTCGCGGGTAGTGAGCAGTTCTTC
TRBD1 | . | TRBJ2-3 | TRBV24-1 | CATSDLGQGIYTDTQYF | TGTGCCACCAGTGATTTAGGACAGGGTATTTACACAGATACGCAGTATTTT
. | . | TRBJ1-1 | TRBV7-9 | CASSSGGAGMTEAFF | TGTGCCAGCAGCTCTGGGGGGGCAGGGATGACTGAAGCTTTCTTT
. | . | TRBJ2-7 | TRBV28 | CASSSVPLYEQYF | TGTGCCAGCAGTTCGGTACCCCTCTACGAGCAGTACTTC
TRBD1 | . | TRBJ1-5 | TRBV19 | CASSDDRGLTYSNQPQHF | TGTGCCAGTAGTGATGACAGGGGGCTCACCTATAGCAATCAGCCCCAGCATTTT